This T cell receptor beta chain came from a study of T cell responses to AZD1222 COVID-19 vaccine. Only in-frame clones appear in the TCRdb table, and some are missing; sequencing was by immunoSEQ multiplex PCR. In the table there are roughly 100,000 clones, roughly 84% of which are singletons. In its sample, this clone was seen once. V lost 4 bases and J lost 14, with 19 bases in between. This CDR3 region has 14 residues. CDR1 SGDLS and CDR2 YYNGEE come from the germline V gene. The sequence derives from an adult in good health. The sample in question was peripheral blood, obtained on day 0 of AZD1222 vaccination. V and J are TRBV9 and TRBJ1-6; D gene unclear. CDR3 sequence: CASSPGPGEGTLHF. CDR3 bases: TGTGCCAGCAGCCCAGGACCGGGAGAGGGTACCCTCCACTTT.